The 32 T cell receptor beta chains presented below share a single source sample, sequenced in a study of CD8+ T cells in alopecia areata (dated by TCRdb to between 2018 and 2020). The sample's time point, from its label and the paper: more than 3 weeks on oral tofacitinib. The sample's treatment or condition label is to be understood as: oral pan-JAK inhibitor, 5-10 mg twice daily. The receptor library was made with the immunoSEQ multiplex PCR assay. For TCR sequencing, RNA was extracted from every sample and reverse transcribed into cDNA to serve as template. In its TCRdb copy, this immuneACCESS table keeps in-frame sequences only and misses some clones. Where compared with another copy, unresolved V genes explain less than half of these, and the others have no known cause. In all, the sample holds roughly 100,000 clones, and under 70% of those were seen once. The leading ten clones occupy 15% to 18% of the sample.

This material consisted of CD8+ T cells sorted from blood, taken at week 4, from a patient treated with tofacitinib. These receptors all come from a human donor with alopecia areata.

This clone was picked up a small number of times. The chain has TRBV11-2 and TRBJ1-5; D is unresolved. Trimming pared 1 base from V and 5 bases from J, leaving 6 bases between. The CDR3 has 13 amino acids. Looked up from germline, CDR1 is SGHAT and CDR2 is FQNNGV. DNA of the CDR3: TGTGCCAGCAGCTTAGCCAAGTATCAGCCCCAGCATTTT. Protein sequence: CASSLAKYQPQHF.

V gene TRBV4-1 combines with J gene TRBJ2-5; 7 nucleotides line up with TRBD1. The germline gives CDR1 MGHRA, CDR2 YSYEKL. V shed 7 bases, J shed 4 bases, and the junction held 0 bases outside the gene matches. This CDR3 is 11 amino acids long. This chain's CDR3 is CASTGGETQYF. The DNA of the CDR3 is TGCGCCAGCACAGGGGGAGAGACCCAGTACTTC.

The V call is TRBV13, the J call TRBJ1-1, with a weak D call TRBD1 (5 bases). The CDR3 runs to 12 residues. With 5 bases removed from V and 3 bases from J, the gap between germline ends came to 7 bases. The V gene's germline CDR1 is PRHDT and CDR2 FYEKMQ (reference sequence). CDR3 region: CASSPTDTEAFF. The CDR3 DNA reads TGTGCCAGCAGCCCGACAGACACTGAAGCTTTCTTT. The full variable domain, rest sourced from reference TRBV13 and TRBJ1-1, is AAGVIQSPRHLIKEKRETATLKCYPIPRHDTVYWYQQGPGQDPQFLISFYEKMQSDKGSIPDRFSAQQFSDYHSELNMSSLELGDSALYFCASSPTDTEAFFGQGTRLTVV.

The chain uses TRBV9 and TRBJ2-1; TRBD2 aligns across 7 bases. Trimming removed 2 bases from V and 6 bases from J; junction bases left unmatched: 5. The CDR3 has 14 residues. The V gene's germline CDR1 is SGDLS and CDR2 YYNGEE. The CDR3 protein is CASSVGGEGNEQFF. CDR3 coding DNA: TGTGCCAGCAGCGTCGGAGGGGAGGGCAATGAGCAGTTCTTC.

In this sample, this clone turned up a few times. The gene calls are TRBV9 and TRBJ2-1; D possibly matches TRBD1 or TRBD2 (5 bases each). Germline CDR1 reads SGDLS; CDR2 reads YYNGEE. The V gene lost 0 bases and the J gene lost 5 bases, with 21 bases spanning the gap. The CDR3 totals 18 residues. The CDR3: CASSVEVGDPPSHNEQFF. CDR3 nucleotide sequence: TGTGCCAGCAGCGTAGAGGTGGGGGATCCTCCTTCCCACAATGAGCAGTTCTTC.

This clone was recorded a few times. CDR3 region: CSASWSNEQFF. The CDR3 DNA is TGCAGTGCTAGTTGGAGTAATGAGCAGTTCTTC. This rearrangement joins TRBV20-1 to TRBJ2-1; D is uncertain. CDR1 and CDR2 from the germline V gene are DFQATT and SNEGSKA (reference sequence). There are 11 residues in the CDR3. The V gene lost 3 bases and the J gene lost 7 bases, with 7 bases spanning the gap.

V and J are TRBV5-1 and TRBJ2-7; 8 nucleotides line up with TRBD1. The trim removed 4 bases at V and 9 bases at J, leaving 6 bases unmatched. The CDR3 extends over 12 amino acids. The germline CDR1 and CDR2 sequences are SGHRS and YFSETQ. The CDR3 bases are TGCGCCAGCAGCACGGACAGGGTCAGGCAGTACTTC. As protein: CASSTDRVRQYF. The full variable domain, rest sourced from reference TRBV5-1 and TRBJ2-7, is KAGVTQTPRYLIKTRGQQVTLSCSPISGHRSVSWYQQTPGQGLQFLFEYFSETQRNKGNFPGRFSGRQFSNSRSEMNVSTLELGDSALYLCASSTDRVRQYFGPGTRLTVT.

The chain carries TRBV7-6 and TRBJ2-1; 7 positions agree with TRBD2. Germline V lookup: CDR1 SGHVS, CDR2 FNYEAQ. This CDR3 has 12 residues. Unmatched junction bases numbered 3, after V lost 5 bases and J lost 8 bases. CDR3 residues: CASSPREDEQFF. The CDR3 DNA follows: TGTGCCAGCAGCCCTCGGGAGGATGAGCAGTTCTTC.

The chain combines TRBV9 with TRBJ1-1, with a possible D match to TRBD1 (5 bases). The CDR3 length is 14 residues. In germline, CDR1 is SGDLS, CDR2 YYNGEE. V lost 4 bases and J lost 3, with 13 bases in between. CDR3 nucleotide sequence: TGTGCCAGCAGCCCTCGAGGAGGGGACACTGAAGCTTTCTTT. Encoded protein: CASSPRGGDTEAFF.

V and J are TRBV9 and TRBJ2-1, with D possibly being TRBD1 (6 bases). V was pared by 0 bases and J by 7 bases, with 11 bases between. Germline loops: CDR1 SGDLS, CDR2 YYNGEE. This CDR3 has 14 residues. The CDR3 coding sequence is TGTGCCAGCAGCGTAGGGAAAAGGGGGAATGAGCAGTTCTTC. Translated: CASSVGKRGNEQFF.

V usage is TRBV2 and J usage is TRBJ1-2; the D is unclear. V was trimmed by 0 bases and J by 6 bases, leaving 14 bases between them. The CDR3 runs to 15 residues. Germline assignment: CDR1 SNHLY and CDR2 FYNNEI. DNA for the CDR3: TGTGCCAGCAGTGAAGCGCTCGGGCCAGACGATGGCTACACCTTC. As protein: CASSEALGPDDGYTF.

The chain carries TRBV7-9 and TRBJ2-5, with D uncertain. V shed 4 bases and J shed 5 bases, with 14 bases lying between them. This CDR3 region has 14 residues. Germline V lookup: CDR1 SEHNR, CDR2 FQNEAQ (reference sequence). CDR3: CASSSSTREETQYF. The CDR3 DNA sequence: TGTGCCAGCAGCTCCTCGACCCGAGAGGAGACCCAGTACTTC.

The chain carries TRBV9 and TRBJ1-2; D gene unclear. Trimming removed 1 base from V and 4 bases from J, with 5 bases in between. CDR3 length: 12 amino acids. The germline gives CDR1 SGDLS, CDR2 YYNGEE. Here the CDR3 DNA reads TGTGCCAGCAGCGTAAAAGCCTATGGCTACACCTTC. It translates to CASSVKAYGYTF.

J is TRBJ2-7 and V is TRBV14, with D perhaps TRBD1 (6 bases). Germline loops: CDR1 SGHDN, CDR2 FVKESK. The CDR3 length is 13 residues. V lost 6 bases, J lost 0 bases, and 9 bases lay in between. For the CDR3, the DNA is TGTGCCAGCAGTGACAGGAGCTCCTACGAGCAGTACTTC. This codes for CASSDRSSYEQYF.

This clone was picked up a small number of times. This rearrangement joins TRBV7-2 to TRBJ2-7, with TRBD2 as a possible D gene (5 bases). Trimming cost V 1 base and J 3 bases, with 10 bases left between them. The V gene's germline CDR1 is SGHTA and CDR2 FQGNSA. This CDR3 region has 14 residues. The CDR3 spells CASSLEGDYYEQYF. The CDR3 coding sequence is TGTGCCAGCAGCTTAGAGGGAGACTACTACGAGCAGTACTTC.

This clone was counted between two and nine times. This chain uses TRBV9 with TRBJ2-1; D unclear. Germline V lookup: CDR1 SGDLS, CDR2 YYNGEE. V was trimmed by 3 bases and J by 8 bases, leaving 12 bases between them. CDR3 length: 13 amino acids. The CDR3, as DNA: TGTGCCAGCAGCGCCAGGATCGCCGATGAGCAGTTCTTC. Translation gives CASSARIADEQFF.

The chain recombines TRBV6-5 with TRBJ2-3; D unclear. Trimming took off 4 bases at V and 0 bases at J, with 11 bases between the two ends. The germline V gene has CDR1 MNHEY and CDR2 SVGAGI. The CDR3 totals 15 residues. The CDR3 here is CASSFGVGSTDTQYF. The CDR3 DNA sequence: TGTGCCAGCAGTTTTGGGGTTGGAAGCACAGATACGCAGTATTTT.

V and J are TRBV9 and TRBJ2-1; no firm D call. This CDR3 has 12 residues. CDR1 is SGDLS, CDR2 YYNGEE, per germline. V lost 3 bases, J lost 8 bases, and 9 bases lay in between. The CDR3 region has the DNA TGTGCCAGCAGCGGACCGTTGGATGAGCAGTTCTTC. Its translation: CASSGPLDEQFF.

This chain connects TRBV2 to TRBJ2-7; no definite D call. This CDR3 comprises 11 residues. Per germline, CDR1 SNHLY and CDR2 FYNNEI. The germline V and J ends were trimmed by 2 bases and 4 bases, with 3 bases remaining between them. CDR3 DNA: TGTGCCAGCAGTGAATTGTACGAGCAGTACTTC. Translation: CASSELYEQYF.

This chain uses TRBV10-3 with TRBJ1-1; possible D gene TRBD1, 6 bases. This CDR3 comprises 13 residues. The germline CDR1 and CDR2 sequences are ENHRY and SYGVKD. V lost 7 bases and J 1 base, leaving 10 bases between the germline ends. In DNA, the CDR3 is TGTGCCATCATGGACAGATCGAACACTGAAGCTTTCTTT. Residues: CAIMDRSNTEAFF.

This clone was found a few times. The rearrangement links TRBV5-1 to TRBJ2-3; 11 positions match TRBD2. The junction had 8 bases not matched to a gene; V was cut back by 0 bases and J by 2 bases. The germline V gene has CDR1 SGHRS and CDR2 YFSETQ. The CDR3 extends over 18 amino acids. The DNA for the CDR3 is TGCGCCAGCAGCTTGGGACTTCCTAGCGGGGGGTCCACAGATACGCAGTATTTT. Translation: CASSLGLPSGGSTDTQYF.

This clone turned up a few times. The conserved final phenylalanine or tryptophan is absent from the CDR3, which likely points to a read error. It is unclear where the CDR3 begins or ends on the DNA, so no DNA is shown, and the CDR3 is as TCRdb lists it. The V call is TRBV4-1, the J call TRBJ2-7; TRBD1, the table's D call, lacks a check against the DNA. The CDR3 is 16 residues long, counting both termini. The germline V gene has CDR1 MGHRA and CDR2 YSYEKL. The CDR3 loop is CASSQEGVGRVRHTAH.

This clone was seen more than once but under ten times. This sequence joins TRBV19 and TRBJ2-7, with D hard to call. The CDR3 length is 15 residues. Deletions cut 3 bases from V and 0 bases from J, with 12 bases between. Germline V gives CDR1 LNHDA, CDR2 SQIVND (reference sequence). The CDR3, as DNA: TGTGCCAGTAGTATGAGAGAAGCCTCCTCCTACGAGCAGTACTTC. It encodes CASSMREASSYEQYF.

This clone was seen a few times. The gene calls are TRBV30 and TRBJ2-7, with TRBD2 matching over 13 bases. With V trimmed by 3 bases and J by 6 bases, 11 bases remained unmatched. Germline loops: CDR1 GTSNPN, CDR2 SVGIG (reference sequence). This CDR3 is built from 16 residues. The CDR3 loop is CAWRDPGTSGTVEQYF. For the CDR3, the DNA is TGTGCCTGGAGAGACCCCGGGACTAGCGGGACGGTCGAGCAGTACTTC.

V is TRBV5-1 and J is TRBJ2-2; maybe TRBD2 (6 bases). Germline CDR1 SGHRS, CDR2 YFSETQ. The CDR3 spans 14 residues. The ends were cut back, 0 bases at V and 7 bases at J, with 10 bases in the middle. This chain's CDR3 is CASSLAEEGGELFF. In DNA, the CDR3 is TGCGCCAGCAGCTTGGCGGAGGAGGGCGGGGAGCTGTTTTTT.

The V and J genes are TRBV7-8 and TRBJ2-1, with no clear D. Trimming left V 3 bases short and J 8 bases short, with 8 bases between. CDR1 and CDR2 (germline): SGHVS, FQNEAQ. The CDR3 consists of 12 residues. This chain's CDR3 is CASSFVSDEQFF. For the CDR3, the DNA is TGTGCCAGCAGCTTCGTAAGCGATGAGCAGTTCTTC.

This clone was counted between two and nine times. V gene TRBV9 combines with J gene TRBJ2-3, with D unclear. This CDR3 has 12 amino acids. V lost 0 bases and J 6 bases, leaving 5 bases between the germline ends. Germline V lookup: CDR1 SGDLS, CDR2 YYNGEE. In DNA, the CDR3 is TGTGCCAGCAGCGTAGACCGTGATACGCAGTATTTT. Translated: CASSVDRDTQYF.

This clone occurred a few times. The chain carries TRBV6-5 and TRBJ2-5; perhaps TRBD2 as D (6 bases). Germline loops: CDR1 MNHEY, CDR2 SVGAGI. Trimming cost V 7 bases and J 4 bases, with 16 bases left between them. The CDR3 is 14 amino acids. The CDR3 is CASTPMVGGETQYF. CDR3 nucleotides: TGTGCCAGCACTCCAATGGTCGGGGGAGAGACCCAGTACTTC.

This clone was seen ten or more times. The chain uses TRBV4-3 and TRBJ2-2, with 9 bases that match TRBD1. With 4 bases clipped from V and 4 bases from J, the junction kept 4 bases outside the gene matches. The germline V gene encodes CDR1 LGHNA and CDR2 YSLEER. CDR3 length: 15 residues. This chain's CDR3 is CASSRDRGSTGELFF. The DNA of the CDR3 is TGCGCCAGCAGCCGAGACAGGGGGTCCACCGGGGAGCTGTTTTTT.

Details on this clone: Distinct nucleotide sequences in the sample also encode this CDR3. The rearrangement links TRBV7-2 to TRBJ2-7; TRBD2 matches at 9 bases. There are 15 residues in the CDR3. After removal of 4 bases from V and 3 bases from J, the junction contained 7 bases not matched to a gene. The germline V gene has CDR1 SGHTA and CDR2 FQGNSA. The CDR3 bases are TGTGCCAGCAGCTCACGTACTAGCGGGCTCTACGAGCAGTACTTC. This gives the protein CASSSRTSGLYEQYF.

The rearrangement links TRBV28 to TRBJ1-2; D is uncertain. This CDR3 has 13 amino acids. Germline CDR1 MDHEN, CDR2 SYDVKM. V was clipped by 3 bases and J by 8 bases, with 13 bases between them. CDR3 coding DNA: TGTGCCAGCAGTTTTGGCGGTTCTGCGGGCTACACCTTC. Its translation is CASSFGGSAGYTF.

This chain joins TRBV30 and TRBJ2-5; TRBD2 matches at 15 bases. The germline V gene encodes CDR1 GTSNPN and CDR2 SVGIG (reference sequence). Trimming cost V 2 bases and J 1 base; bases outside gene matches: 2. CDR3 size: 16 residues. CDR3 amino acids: CAWSWGLAGGQETQYF. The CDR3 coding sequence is TGTGCCTGGAGTTGGGGACTAGCGGGAGGCCAAGAGACCCAGTACTTC. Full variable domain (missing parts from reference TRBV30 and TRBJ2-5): SQTIHQWPATLVQPVGSPLSLECTVEGTSNPNLYWYRQAAGRGLQLLFYSVGIGQISSEVPQNLSASRPQDRQFILSSKKLLLSDSGFYLCAWSWGLAGGQETQYFGPGTRLLVL.